The entry below gives a single T cell receptor (beta chain) sequence along with its context. These data are taken from a study of T cell repertoires in ileal Crohn's disease. After removal of 6 bases from V and 5 bases from J, the junction contained 8 bases not matched to a gene. This CDR3 contains 15 residues. Looked up from germline, CDR1 is SQVTM and CDR2 is ANQGSEA. Assay used: immunoSEQ multiplex PCR; TCRdb lists only in-frame clones, some missing. This sample has approximately 7,200 clones, with 55% to 85% found just once. Time point here: neoterminal ileum biopsy at postoperative endoscopy, about 6 months after surgery.

Sequenced input: ileal tissue. This sequence joins TRBV29-1 and TRBJ2-5, with TRBD2 matching 14 bases. The TCR comes from an adult with Crohn's disease. For the CDR3, the DNA is TGCAGCGTGACCGGACTAGCGGGGGGTGGGGAGACCCAGTACTTC. This translates into CSVTGLAGGGETQYF.